Below are 32 T cell receptor beta chains sequenced from a single sample in a study of siplizumab effects on memory and regulatory T cells. Here immunoSEQ multiplex PCR was the method, and the copy in TCRdb shows in-frame clones only, minus some. The sample holds under 150,000 clones, about 94% seen once. The source material was non-Treg CD4+ T cells sorted from blood. Every receptor here comes from a human donor in good health.

The chain uses TRBV2 and TRBJ1-6; possible D gene TRBD1, 5 bases. The germline V gene encodes CDR1 SNHLY and CDR2 FYNNEI. The CDR3 is 12 residues long. V was clipped by 8 bases and J by 7 bases, with 9 bases between them. CDR3 sequence reads: CASGGENSPLHF. CDR3 nucleotide sequence: TGTGCCAGCGGGGGGGAGAATTCACCCCTCCACTTT.

The chain employs TRBV2 and TRBJ2-4; D is unresolved. This CDR3 has 14 residues. Germline CDR1 is SNHLY and CDR2 is FYNNEI. Trimming removed 9 bases from V and 3 bases from J, with 15 bases in between. This chain's CDR3 is CASGRTDFKNIQYF. CDR3 DNA: TGTGCCAGTGGTCGAACAGACTTCAAAAACATTCAGTACTTC.

The rearrangement uses TRBV6-1 and TRBJ1-1; D is unresolved. The CDR3 has 16 amino acids. Trimming removed 2 bases from V and 2 bases from J, with 15 bases in between. Germline V lookup: CDR1 MNHNS, CDR2 SASEGT. The CDR3 nucleotides read TGTGCCAGCAGTGAATGGTCGGGTGGGTCAAACACTGAAGCTTTCTTT. The encoded protein is CASSEWSGGSNTEAFF.

V usage is TRBV18 and J usage is TRBJ2-2, with D uncertain. Trimming took off 0 bases at V and 8 bases at J, with 4 bases between the two ends. This CDR3 has 12 residues. Germline assignment: CDR1 KGHSH and CDR2 LQKENI. CDR3 DNA sequence: TGTGCCAGCTCACCACCAAGTGGGGAGCTGTTTTTT. Its translation is CASSPPSGELFF.

The J gene is TRBJ1-2, the V gene TRBV19; weak D call: TRBD1 (6 bases). Germline V CDR1 and CDR2: LNHDA, SQIVND (reference sequence). Trimming took off 5 bases at V and 4 bases at J, with 14 bases between the two ends. CDR3 length equals 14 residues. Written as DNA, the CDR3 is TGTGCCAGTAGTGCCCCACAGGGAACCTATGGCTACACCTTC. Translating gives CASSAPQGTYGYTF.

This rearrangement joins TRBV5-6 to TRBJ2-3; 14 bases line up with TRBD2. CDR1 SGHDT and CDR2 YYEEEE come from the germline V gene. The trim removed 6 bases at V and 9 bases at J, leaving 9 bases unmatched. This CDR3 has 15 amino acids. CDR3 amino acids: CASTGTSGRGDTQYF. CDR3 sequence (DNA): TGTGCCAGCACCGGGACTAGCGGGAGAGGCGACACGCAGTATTTT. The whole variable domain, remainder taken from reference TRBV5-6 and TRBJ2-3, is DAGVTQSPTHLIKTRGQQVTLRCSPKSGHDTVSWYQQALGQGPQFIFQYYEEEERQRGNFPDRFSGHQFPNYSSELNVNALLLGDSALYLCASTGTSGRGDTQYFGPGTRLTVL.

This clone was seen only once. The V call is TRBV5-1, the J call TRBJ2-2; TRBD2 matches 8 bases. V trimming: 2 bases; J trimming: 2 bases; junction bases outside the gene matches: 5. CDR1 SGHRS and CDR2 YFSETQ come from the germline V gene. CDR3 size: 16 residues. This CDR3 reads CASSFSSGSNTGELFF. CDR3 DNA sequence: TGCGCCAGCAGCTTTTCTAGCGGGTCAAACACCGGGGAGCTGTTTTTT.

The V call is TRBV7-9, the J call TRBJ1-3; D is unclear. The CDR3 consists of 15 residues. The germline V and J ends were trimmed by 1 base and 5 bases, with 12 bases remaining between them. CDR1 and CDR2 (germline): SEHNR, FQNEAQ (reference sequence). Written as DNA, the CDR3 is TGTGCCAGCAGCTTAGTGTCGGGCAGTAGAAACACCATATATTTT. This encodes CASSLVSGSRNTIYF.

The chain links TRBV29-1 to TRBJ1-2; a possible D gene is TRBD1 (5 bases). The CDR3 has 11 amino acids. V was trimmed by 4 bases and J by 4 bases, leaving 7 bases between them. Germline V lookup: CDR1 SQVTM, CDR2 ANQGSEA. For the CDR3, the DNA is TGCAGCGTTGGGGGCGGCTATGGCTACACCTTC. The encoded protein is CSVGGGYGYTF.

The chain carries TRBV6-1 and TRBJ2-2; D is undetermined. Germline lookup yields CDR1 MNHNS and CDR2 SASEGT. The CDR3 is 15 residues long. V was trimmed by 3 bases and J by 0 bases, leaving 8 bases between them. DNA for the CDR3: TGTGCCAGCAGTGAGGGCAGCGCGAACACCGGGGAGCTGTTTTTT. Translation gives CASSEGSANTGELFF.

The CDR3 region is CASNMAGGGTEAFF. CDR3 nucleotide sequence: TGTGCCAGCAACATGGCAGGGGGAGGTACTGAAGCTTTCTTT. This chain links TRBV6-1 with TRBJ1-1; 7 nucleotides align to TRBD1. Germline values: CDR1 MNHNS, CDR2 SASEGT. J lost 5 bases, V lost 7 bases, and 10 bases had no gene match. This CDR3 region has 14 residues.

This clone occurred once. The rearrangement links TRBV2 to TRBJ1-1; D gene uncertain. Germline lookup yields CDR1 SNHLY and CDR2 FYNNEI. The CDR3 runs to 13 residues. V was cut by 4 bases and J by 1 base, with 7 bases left in between. The CDR3 DNA reads TGTGCCAGCAGTGGACAAGAGAACACTGAAGCTTTCTTT. Translation gives CASSGQENTEAFF.

The gene calls are TRBV27 and TRBJ1-1; no clear D. Germline V lookup: CDR1 MNHEY, CDR2 SMNVEV (reference sequence). V was trimmed by 3 bases and J by 6 bases, leaving 8 bases between them. The CDR3 sequence is 12 residues long. CDR3 residues: CASSFPGAEAFF. The CDR3 DNA reads as TGTGCCAGCAGTTTCCCCGGGGCTGAAGCTTTCTTT.

This clone came up a few times. This sequence joins TRBV20-1 and TRBJ1-1; D is unclear. Germline lookup yields CDR1 DFQATT and CDR2 SNEGSKA (reference sequence). The CDR3 runs 11 residues. Between the trimmed V and J ends, which lost 5 bases and 0 bases, there was a span of 4 bases. The CDR3 DNA is TGCAGTGCTCCGATGAACACTGAAGCTTTCTTT. It is translated as CSAPMNTEAFF.

The chain combines TRBV6-5 with TRBJ1-1; perhaps TRBD1 as D (5 bases). The V gene's germline CDR1 is MNHEY and CDR2 SVGAGI. V was shortened by 7 bases and J by 4 bases, with 13 bases between the two germline ends. The CDR3 totals 13 residues. CDR3 nucleotides: TGTGCCAGCAACACGGGGGATGGCACTGAAGCTTTCTTT. This encodes CASNTGDGTEAFF.

The V gene is TRBV5-4, the J gene TRBJ2-2; 10 nucleotides match TRBD2. Germline CDR1 and CDR2: SGHNT and YYREEE (reference sequence). This CDR3 is built from 15 residues. The junction had 2 bases not matched to a gene; V was cut back by 0 bases and J by 6 bases. The CDR3 is CASSLEGTSAGELFF. For the CDR3, the DNA is TGTGCCAGCAGCTTGGAAGGGACTAGCGCCGGGGAGCTGTTTTTT.

CDR3 DNA: TGTGCCAGCAGCTTTTCAAGGCTGGGCGAGCAGTACTTC. This sequence encodes CASSFSRLGEQYF. The gene calls are TRBV5-6 and TRBJ2-7, with unresolved D. The CDR3 extends over 13 amino acids. Germline CDR1 and CDR2: SGHDT and YYEEEE. The ends were cut back, 2 bases at V and 6 bases at J, with 12 bases in the middle.

V usage is TRBV6-4 and J usage is TRBJ2-3; no clear D. V lost 0 bases and J 8 bases, leaving 9 bases between the germline ends. The germline gives CDR1 MRHNA, CDR2 SNTAGT. There are 13 residues in the CDR3. The CDR3 coding sequence is TGTGCCAGCAGTGACTCCCCTTCGGGTACGCAGTATTTT. Its protein product is CASSDSPSGTQYF.

The chain couples TRBV6-5 to TRBJ1-2, with D tentatively TRBD1 (5 bases). The CDR3 loop spans 16 amino acids. Trimming pared 4 bases from V and 6 bases from J, leaving 21 bases between. Germline-derived CDR1 and CDR2 are MNHEY and SVGAGI. The CDR3 loop is CASSLPGTQGSDGYTF. In DNA form, the CDR3 reads TGTGCCAGCAGTTTACCCGGGACCCAAGGATCCGATGGCTACACCTTC.

The J gene is TRBJ1-6, the V gene TRBV6-5; 8 bases map to TRBD1. This CDR3 contains 14 residues. J gave up 6 bases and V 7 bases, and 5 bases lay outside the gene matches. Germline values: CDR1 MNHEY, CDR2 SVGAGI. CDR3 residues: CASTRTGRNSPLHF. The CDR3 DNA reads TGTGCCAGCACCCGGACAGGGCGTAATTCACCCCTCCACTTT.

This clone was found once. The genes are TRBV30 and TRBJ2-7; 7 bases line up with TRBD2. Germline-derived CDR1 and CDR2 are GTSNPN and SVGIG (reference sequence). With V trimmed by 2 bases and J by 7 bases, 11 bases remained unmatched. The CDR3 loop spans 14 amino acids. CDR3 residues: CAWSLGLVSGEQYF. The CDR3 DNA reads TGTGCCTGGAGTCTCGGACTAGTCTCGGGTGAGCAGTACTTC.

A word on this clone: Other DNA sequences in this specimen translate into the identical CDR3. The rearrangement joins TRBV7-8 to TRBJ2-3, with 11 bases matching TRBD1. Germline CDR1 and CDR2: SGHVS and FQNEAQ. V trimming: 2 bases; J trimming: 4 bases; junction bases outside the gene matches: 5. The CDR3 consists of 16 residues. Here the CDR3 reads CASSLSGTGGADTQYF. In nucleotides, the CDR3 is TGTGCCAGCAGCTTATCCGGGACAGGGGGAGCAGATACGCAGTATTTT.

This chain joins TRBV27 and TRBJ2-4, with unresolved D. The CDR3 has 15 residues. Germline V CDR1 and CDR2: MNHEY, SMNVEV (reference sequence). V lost 5 bases, J lost 0 bases, and 11 bases lay in between. DNA for the CDR3: TGTGCCAGCAGTCCCATCACCTTAGCCAAAAACATTCAGTACTTC. Translation gives CASSPITLAKNIQYF.

The chain combines TRBV15 with TRBJ2-3; 10 bases line up with TRBD1. V shed 5 bases and J 2 bases; nucleotides not matched to a gene: 7. The CDR3 is made up of 16 amino acids. Germline loops: CDR1 LNHNV, CDR2 YYDKDF (reference sequence). CDR3 sequence: CATSVYGTGDTDTQYF. CDR3 bases: TGTGCCACCAGCGTCTACGGGACAGGGGACACAGATACGCAGTATTTT.

With respect to this clone: Other DNA sequences in the same sample also yield this CDR3. The rearrangement links TRBV7-9 to TRBJ2-7, with D uncertain. The V and J ends lost 2 bases and 0 bases respectively, with 2 bases between them. The CDR3 totals 12 residues. Germline CDR1 reads SEHNR; CDR2 reads FQNEAQ (reference sequence). CDR3 residues: CASSLSSYEQYF. The CDR3 coding sequence is TGTGCCAGCAGCTTAAGCTCCTACGAGCAGTACTTC.

This chain uses TRBV11-1 with TRBJ1-2; D is unclear. Germline loops: CDR1 SGHAT, CDR2 FQDESV (reference sequence). CDR3 length: 15 residues. The V gene lost 4 bases and the J gene lost 4 bases, with 16 bases spanning the gap. This chain's CDR3 is CASSSIPQWTYGYTF. As DNA, the CDR3 is TGTGCCAGCAGCTCTATCCCCCAGTGGACCTATGGCTACACCTTC.

The V gene is TRBV5-1, the J gene TRBJ2-7; 8 bases fit TRBD1. V shed 7 bases and J 7 bases; nucleotides not matched to a gene: 13. From germline, CDR1 is SGHRS and CDR2 YFSETQ. This CDR3 region has 14 residues. CDR3 sequence (DNA): TGCGCCAGCGCACGACAGGGGACTTCGGTTGAGCAGTACTTC. Translating gives CASARQGTSVEQYF.

This chain uses TRBV7-8 with TRBJ1-2; tentative D call: TRBD1 (6 bases). V was clipped by 5 bases and J by 10 bases, with 23 bases between them. In germline, CDR1 is SGHVS, CDR2 FQNEAQ. The CDR3 runs 15 residues. The CDR3 DNA reads TGTGCCAGCAGCCCACACCCGGCAGGGGCAATCGCCTACACCTTC. It codes for CASSPHPAGAIAYTF.

The chain recombines TRBV5-5 with TRBJ2-3; 7 nucleotides align to TRBD2. Trimming removed 0 bases from V and 7 bases from J; junction bases left unmatched: 8. CDR1 is SGHKS and CDR2 is YYEKEE in the germline V gene (reference sequence). CDR3 length: 15 amino acids. CDR3 protein: CASSLEGGPLNTQYF. CDR3 sequence (DNA): TGTGCCAGCAGCTTGGAGGGAGGGCCACTTAATACGCAGTATTTT. The full variable domain, rest sourced from reference TRBV5-5 and TRBJ2-3, is DAGVTQSPTHLIKTRGQQVTLRCSPISGHKSVSWYQQVLGQGPQFIFQYYEKEERGRGNFPDRFSARQFPNYSSELNVNALLLGDSALYLCASSLEGGPLNTQYFGPGTRLTVL.

J is TRBJ1-2 and V is TRBV28; 9 bases fit TRBD1. With V trimmed by 10 bases and J by 8 bases, 11 bases remained unmatched. This CDR3 region has 13 residues. CDR1 is MDHEN and CDR2 is SYDVKM in the germline V gene. The CDR3 loop is CATTIGTGSGYTF. The CDR3 DNA is TGTGCCACCACGATCGGGACAGGGAGCGGCTACACCTTC.

V usage is TRBV2 and J usage is TRBJ1-5; D is perhaps TRBD1 (5 bases). This CDR3 spans 14 amino acids. The germline V and J ends were trimmed by 4 bases and 3 bases, with 10 bases remaining between them. The germline V gene has CDR1 SNHLY and CDR2 FYNNEI. The CDR3 DNA sequence: TGTGCCAGCAGTGGGACATACTCCAATCAGCCCCAGCATTTT. Translated: CASSGTYSNQPQHF. Using reference TRBV2 and TRBJ1-5 for the parts outside the CDR3, the full variable domain is EPEVTQTPSHQVTQMGQEVILRCVPISNHLYFYWYRQILGQKVEFLVSFYNNEISEKSEIFDDQFSVERPDGSNFTLKIRSTKLEDSAMYFCASSGTYSNQPQHFGDGTRLSIL.

This rearrangement joins TRBV7-2 to TRBJ1-1; 8 bases are shared with TRBD1. V lost 6 bases, J lost 1 base, and 7 bases stayed unmatched. This CDR3 has 15 residues. CDR1 and CDR2 from the germline V gene are SGHTA and FQGNSA. In DNA form, the CDR3 reads TGTGCCAGCAGGTCCAGACAGGGGCGGAACACTGAAGCTTTCTTT. Its protein is CASRSRQGRNTEAFF.